Below, 20 T cell receptor beta chains from the same sample are listed, as sequenced in a study of T-cell memory formation after mild COVID-19. TCRdb re-derived calls from the 5' RACE reads in MiXCR, one entry per CDR3 protein. The sample has a few hundred thousand distinct CDR3 sequences, around 28% seen once. Sample: PBMCs or a T cell subset sorted from them (not recorded which). Source of these receptors: an adult woman who had mild COVID-19 (a few samples of this study predate the infection). Cell type and time point are not known.

CDR3 residues: CASSQDGTGGEKLFF. The CDR3 DNA sequence: TGTGCCAGCAGCCAAGATGGGACAGGGGGCGAAAAACTGTTTTTT. The chain combines TRBV3-1 with TRBJ1-4, with 12 bases that match TRBD1. Germline V gene sequence: CDR1 LGHDT, CDR2 YNNKEL (reference sequence). With 0 bases clipped from V and 8 bases from J, the junction kept 1 base outside the gene matches. The CDR3 contains 15 residues.

The chain carries TRBV20-1 and TRBJ2-3; TRBD2 agrees at 10 bases. Germline lookup yields CDR1 DFQATT and CDR2 SNEGSKA (reference sequence). Trimming at V came to 5 bases and at J to 3 bases, leaving 5 bases not matched to a gene. There are 14 residues in the CDR3. The CDR3, as DNA: TGCAGTGCTCGTATAGCGGGGGGTACAGATACGCAGTATTTT. Residues: CSARIAGGTDTQYF.

V usage is TRBV24-1 and J usage is TRBJ2-2, with 7 bases lining up with TRBD2. The trim removed 3 bases at V and 0 bases at J, leaving 9 bases unmatched. The CDR3 contains 18 residues. Per germline, CDR1 KGHDR and CDR2 SFDVKD. The CDR3 DNA reads TGTGCCACCAGTGATAGGCTAGCGGAAGTTACGAACACCGGGGAGCTGTTTTTT. The encoded protein is CATSDRLAEVTNTGELFF.

The chain recombines TRBV24-1 with TRBJ2-7; 7 bases align to TRBD1. The CDR3 runs 15 residues. CDR1 and CDR2 from the germline V gene are KGHDR and SFDVKD. Trimming cost V 2 bases and J 9 bases; bases outside gene matches: 12. CDR3 DNA: TGTGCCACCAGTGATTCCGGCGGACAGGCGGGTCGGCAGTACTTC. Amino acid sequence: CATSDSGGQAGRQYF.

The rearrangement joins TRBV5-5 to TRBJ1-4; 8 bases are shared with TRBD1. The CDR3 is 15 amino acids. J lost 5 bases, V lost 4 bases, and 7 bases had no gene match. Germline CDR1 reads SGHKS; CDR2 reads YYEKEE (reference sequence). CDR3 amino acids: CASSPRTGWNEKLFF. The CDR3 bases are TGTGCCAGCAGCCCCCGGACAGGGTGGAATGAAAAACTGTTTTTT.

This clonotype was counted at least ten times. The chain uses TRBV7-9 and TRBJ2-1; tentative D call: TRBD2 (5 bases). V was pared by 4 bases and J by 8 bases, with 15 bases between. The CDR3 covers 14 residues. Per germline, CDR1 SEHNR and CDR2 FQNEAQ (reference sequence). As DNA, the CDR3 is TGTGCCAGCAGCTCCTACAAGGGAGCCGATGAGCAGTTCTTC. Translating gives CASSSYKGADEQFF.

This clonotype was seen once. The chain is built from TRBV10-3 and TRBJ1-1, with D tentatively TRBD1 (5 bases). The CDR3 consists of 13 residues. The V end was cut by 7 bases, the J end by 3 bases, with 12 bases between. Germline CDR1 reads ENHRY; CDR2 reads SYGVKD. This CDR3 is CAITGGLDTEAFF. For the CDR3, the DNA is TGTGCCATCACGGGGGGTCTAGACACTGAAGCTTTCTTT.

The rearrangement uses TRBV29-1 and TRBJ1-1, with D tentatively TRBD1 (6 bases). Deletions cut 7 bases from V and 5 bases from J, with 14 bases between. CDR1 and CDR2 from the germline V gene are SQVTM and ANQGSEA. This CDR3 region has 12 residues. CDR3 sequence reads: CSATGFGTEAFF. The CDR3 nucleotides read TGCAGCGCGACAGGTTTTGGAACTGAAGCTTTCTTT.

This clonotype showed up just a few times. This chain connects TRBV7-2 to TRBJ2-3; the D is unclear. The CDR3 covers 14 residues. Germline V lookup: CDR1 SGHTA, CDR2 FQGNSA. V was clipped by 4 bases and J by 4 bases, with 12 bases between them. CDR3 protein: CASSSRPNPDTQYF. The CDR3 DNA reads TGTGCCAGCAGCTCCCGGCCAAACCCAGATACGCAGTATTTT.

The rearrangement uses TRBV12-3 or TRBV12-4 and TRBJ2-7; 7 bases align to TRBD2. This CDR3 is 17 amino acids long. V lost 6 bases and J lost 7; bases outside the gene matches: 21. This chain's CDR3 is CASSRDLSGLNLGEQYF. CDR3 in DNA: TGTGCCAGCAGCAGGGACCTTAGCGGGCTAAACCTCGGGGAGCAGTACTTC.

The chain links TRBV7-6 to TRBJ1-2; 12 positions agree with TRBD1. The CDR3 has 21 amino acids. Germline V gene lookup returns CDR1 SGHVS and CDR2 FNYEAQ. V gave up 1 base and J gave up 4 bases; unmatched junction bases: 19. The CDR3 coding sequence is TGTGCCAGCAGCTTAGTAATCTCTACCGGGACAGGGGGCGACTCCCCCTATGGCTACACCTTC. This codes for CASSLVISTGTGGDSPYGYTF.

This chain connects TRBV3-1 to TRBJ2-5; TRBD2 agrees at 8 bases. This CDR3 has 15 residues. CDR1 and CDR2 (germline): LGHDT, YNNKEL (reference sequence). Trimming removed 0 bases from V and 9 bases from J; junction bases left unmatched: 9. CDR3 sequence reads: CASSQDRPPGGAQYF. In nucleotides, the CDR3 is TGTGCCAGCAGCCAAGATCGTCCCCCGGGGGGGGCCCAGTACTTC.

This clonotype appeared a few times. V usage is TRBV2 and J usage is TRBJ1-2, with D tentatively TRBD1 (5 bases). In germline, CDR1 is SNHLY, CDR2 FYNNEI. The CDR3 spans 14 residues. Trimming cost V 3 bases and J 8 bases, with 16 bases left between them. The CDR3 DNA is TGTGCCAGCAGTGATCCGGGGAGGGGAAGCGGCTACACCTTC. Its protein is CASSDPGRGSGYTF.

V gene TRBV7-9 combines with J gene TRBJ2-4, with D possibly being TRBD1 (6 bases). V was pared by 6 bases and J by 6 bases, with 18 bases between. CDR1 and CDR2 (germline): SEHNR, FQNEAQ (reference sequence). This CDR3 has 15 amino acids. The CDR3 is CASRSGQRESNIQYF. DNA of the CDR3: TGTGCCAGCAGGTCCGGACAGCGCGAATCAAACATTCAGTACTTC.

The chain links TRBV12-3 or TRBV12-4 to TRBJ1-2; weak D call: TRBD1 (6 bases). This CDR3 region has 12 residues. Trimming stripped 7 bases from V and 6 bases from J, with 12 bases between. CDR3 sequence: CASNGQSHGYTF. The DNA for the CDR3 is TGTGCCAGCAATGGACAGAGTCATGGCTACACCTTC.

The gene calls are TRBV6-1 and TRBJ2-1, with D hard to call. Germline values: CDR1 MNHNS, CDR2 SASEGT. Between the trimmed V and J ends, which lost 4 bases and 11 bases, there was a span of 18 bases. This CDR3 comprises 14 residues. Here the CDR3 DNA reads TGTGCCAGCAGTGCCCGGACGAGCCCCTTGCAGCAGTTCTTC. Residues: CASSARTSPLQQFF.

The sample holds a few counts of this clonotype. This chain joins TRBV7-9 and TRBJ2-7; 7 bases match TRBD2. Germline CDR1 reads SEHNR; CDR2 reads FQNEAQ (reference sequence). V lost 1 base and J lost 0; bases outside the gene matches: 12. This CDR3 has 18 amino acids. CDR3 in amino acids: CASSLVPPGGSSSYEQYF. The DNA of the CDR3 is TGTGCCAGCAGCTTAGTCCCACCAGGCGGGAGTAGCTCCTACGAGCAGTACTTC. Supplemented by reference TRBV7-9 and TRBJ2-7, the full variable domain reads DTGVSQNPRHKITKRGQNVTFRCDPISEHNRLYWYRQTLGQGPEFLTYFQNEAQLEKSRLLSDRFSAERPKGSFSTLEIQRTEQGDSAMYLCASSLVPPGGSSSYEQYFGPGTRLTVT.

The chain combines TRBV5-6 with TRBJ2-2, with 11 bases identical to TRBD1. Germline assignment: CDR1 SGHDT and CDR2 YYEEEE. This CDR3 comprises 17 residues. V dropped 4 bases and J dropped 5; count of bases not matched to a gene: 10. CDR3 amino acids: CASSPLGQGVQTGELFF. CDR3 in DNA: TGTGCCAGCAGCCCGCTGGGACAGGGGGTGCAAACCGGGGAGCTGTTTTTT.

The rearrangement uses TRBV6-4 and TRBJ2-3; TRBD2 aligns across 8 bases. This CDR3 is built from 15 residues. Germline CDR1 and CDR2: MRHNA and SNTAGT. V lost 4 bases and J lost 3; bases outside the gene matches: 6. CDR3 nucleotide sequence: TGTGCCAGCAGTGTTAGCGGGGACGGGACAGATACGCAGTATTTT. The encoded protein is CASSVSGDGTDTQYF.

The chain uses TRBV6-2 or TRBV6-3 and TRBJ1-2, with 7 bases that match TRBD1. V was clipped by 5 bases and J by 5 bases; unmatched bases: 17. CDR1 is MNHEY, CDR2 SVGEGT, per germline. This CDR3 has 17 residues. CDR3 residues: CASSTDPLTGRWYGYTF. DNA for the CDR3: TGTGCCAGCAGTACCGACCCCTTGACAGGGAGGTGGTATGGCTACACCTTC.